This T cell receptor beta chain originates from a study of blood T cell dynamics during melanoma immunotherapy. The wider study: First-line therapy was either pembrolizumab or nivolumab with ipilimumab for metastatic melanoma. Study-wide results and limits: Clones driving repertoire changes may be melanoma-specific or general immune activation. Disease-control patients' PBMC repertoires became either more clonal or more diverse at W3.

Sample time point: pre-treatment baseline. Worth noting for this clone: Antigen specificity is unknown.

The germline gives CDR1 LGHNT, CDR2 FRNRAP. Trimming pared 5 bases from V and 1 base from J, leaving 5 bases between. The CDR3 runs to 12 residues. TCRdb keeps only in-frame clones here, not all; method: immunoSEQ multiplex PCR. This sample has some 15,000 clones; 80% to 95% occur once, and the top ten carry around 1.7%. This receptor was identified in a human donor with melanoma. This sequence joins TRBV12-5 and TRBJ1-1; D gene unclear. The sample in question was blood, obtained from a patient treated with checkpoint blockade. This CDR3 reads CASGRPNTEAFF. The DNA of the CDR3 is TGTGCTAGTGGTCGGCCGAACACTGAAGCTTTCTTT.